Listed below are T cell receptor beta chains from one sample, sequenced in a study of blood T cell repertoires in COVID-19. Using immunoSEQ multiplex PCR, the repertoire was profiled, and TCRdb retains in-frame clones only, with some absent. The sample has about 310,000 clones; about 85% are singletons. Sequenced sample: PBMCs or T cells enriched from blood (not recorded which). The receptors come from a woman aged 25 to 45 who had been exposed to COVID-19. Both conserved end residues are part of each CDR3. The order of the fields is V gene, J gene, CDR3 protein.

v_call: TRBV7-2; j_call: TRBJ1-1; cdr3_aa: CASSLGGAQDTEAFF
v_call: TRBV27; j_call: TRBJ1-1; cdr3_aa: CASSLFLDGSTRNTEAFF
v_call: TRBV2; j_call: TRBJ1-1; cdr3_aa: CASSGTGGAGAFF
v_call: TRBV6-2/TRBV6-3; j_call: TRBJ2-2; cdr3_aa: CASSYSPTSGSYTGELFF
v_call: TRBV6-2/TRBV6-3; j_call: TRBJ1-2; cdr3_aa: CASSYDTLGGNYGYTF
v_call: TRBV15; j_call: TRBJ1-5; cdr3_aa: CAISSWGQGAGNQPQHF
v_call: TRBV6-2/TRBV6-3; j_call: TRBJ1-5; cdr3_aa: CASSTPGSEQPQHF
v_call: TRBV6-5; j_call: TRBJ1-6; cdr3_aa: CASGRGDNSPLHF
v_call: TRBV19; j_call: TRBJ1-2; cdr3_aa: CASSIQGAHGYTF
v_call: TRBV5-4; j_call: TRBJ2-5; cdr3_aa: CASSEELASKETQYF
v_call: TRBV29-1; j_call: TRBJ2-7; cdr3_aa: CSVNRESSYEQYF
v_call: TRBV4-2; j_call: TRBJ1-3; cdr3_aa: CASSQESTGNTIYF
v_call: TRBV7-2; j_call: TRBJ1-5; cdr3_aa: CASSPHPGQPQHF
v_call: TRBV5-8; j_call: TRBJ1-2; cdr3_aa: CASSVSPGYTF
v_call: TRBV27; j_call: TRBJ2-7; cdr3_aa: CASSSTSGGAGWYF
v_call: TRBV5-1; j_call: TRBJ2-3; cdr3_aa: CASSRTDSRTQYF
v_call: TRBV5-1; j_call: TRBJ2-1; cdr3_aa: CASSSRLAGDNEQFF
v_call: TRBV3-1/TRBV3-2; j_call: TRBJ2-3; cdr3_aa: CASSQGYQRGASTDTQYF